In this sample, the clone carrying this T cell receptor beta chain turned up many times. The antigen is not known. This entry belongs to a study of T cells in Graves' hyperthyroidism and ophthalmopathy. Study findings and constraints: Blood samples included most of the expanded thyroid clonotypes exceeding 0.001.

Researchers took RNA transcripts and amplified the TCR beta CDR3 regions from them. TCR CDR3 underwent first-round RT-PCR with the HTBI primer set. TCRdb processed the multiplex PCR reads anew with MiXCR; each CDR3 protein has one entry. The data contain fewer than 900,000 distinct CDR3 sequences, about 17% of them singletons. The specimen was blood. This clonotype was obtained from a woman in her forties or fifties with Graves' hyperthyroidism that later progressed to Graves' ophthalmopathy.

CDR3 loop: CASSLAQALSSEQYF. The CDR3, as DNA: TGTGCCAGCAGTTTAGCCCAGGCCCTATCCAGCGAGCAGTACTTC. This chain links TRBV12-3 or TRBV12-4 with TRBJ2-7; D not resolved. This CDR3 has 15 amino acids. V lost 0 bases to trimming and J lost 6 bases, with 15 bases between them.